Detailed here is one T cell receptor beta chain. What it binds is unknown. The sample is drawn from a study of beta chain features in type 1 diabetes. Turning to the study itself: When patients were set against healthy donors, age, gender and cell yields were similar. Overall study results and limits: Among all four CD4+ subsets, Type 1 diabetes patients had TCRB CDR3s that were moderately but significantly shorter. Among patients, naive, central memory and Treg TCRB repertoires appeared more similar than among healthy donors. Cells with high TCR expression could be over-represented by cDNA sequencing.

cDNA synthesis used the whole RNA isolate, giving expressed TCRB sequences. The method was immunoSEQ multiplex PCR; TCRdb's version includes in-frame clones alone and lacks a portion of them. This sample has 600,000 to 650,000 clones, with roughly 15% found just once. J gave up 2 bases and V 4 bases, and 7 bases lay outside the gene matches. The length of the CDR3 is 15 residues. In germline, CDR1 is SGHRS, CDR2 YFSETQ. The receptor comes from a man aged 18 to 30 in good health. The V and J genes are TRBV5-1 and TRBJ2-5; 8 bases agree with TRBD2. Sequenced material: naive CD4+ T cells from blood. For the CDR3, the DNA is TGCGCCAGCAGCCCTTTAGCGGGATTACAAGAGACCCAGTACTTC. Amino acids: CASSPLAGLQETQYF.